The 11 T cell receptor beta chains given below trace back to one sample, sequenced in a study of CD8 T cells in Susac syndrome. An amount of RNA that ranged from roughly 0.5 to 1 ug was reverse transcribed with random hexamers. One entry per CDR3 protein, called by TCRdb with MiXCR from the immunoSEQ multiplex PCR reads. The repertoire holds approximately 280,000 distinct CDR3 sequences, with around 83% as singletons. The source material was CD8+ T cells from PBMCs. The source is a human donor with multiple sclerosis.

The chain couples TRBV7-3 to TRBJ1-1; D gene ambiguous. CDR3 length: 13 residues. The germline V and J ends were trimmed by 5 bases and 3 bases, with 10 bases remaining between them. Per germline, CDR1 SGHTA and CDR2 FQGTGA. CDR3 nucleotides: TGTGCCAGCAGCCTAATTCTCCACACTGAAGCTTTCTTT. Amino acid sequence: CASSLILHTEAFF.

The CDR3 here is CASSLRGPGELFF. CDR3 sequence (DNA): TGTGCCAGCAGCCTTCGAGGCCCCGGGGAGCTGTTTTTT. This rearrangement joins TRBV9 to TRBJ2-2; no clear D gene. Trimming cost V 4 bases and J 6 bases, with 10 bases left between them. Germline-derived CDR1 and CDR2 are SGDLS and YYNGEE. The CDR3 contains 13 residues.

In DNA form, the CDR3 reads TGTGCCACCAGTGATTTTTTGGAGGGGGTCGGCAATGAGCAGTTCTTC. Its translation is CATSDFLEGVGNEQFF. V usage is TRBV24-1 and J usage is TRBJ2-1; perhaps D is TRBD1 or TRBD2 (6 bases each). The CDR3 has 16 residues. Germline CDR1 reads KGHDR; CDR2 reads SFDVKD. V was clipped by 1 base and J by 6 bases, with 15 bases between them.

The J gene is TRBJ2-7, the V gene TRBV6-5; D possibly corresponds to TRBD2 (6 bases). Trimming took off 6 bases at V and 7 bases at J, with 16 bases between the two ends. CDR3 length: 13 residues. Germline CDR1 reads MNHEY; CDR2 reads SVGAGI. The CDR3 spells CASSPGGVGEQYF. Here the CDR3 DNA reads TGTGCCAGCAGCCCCGGAGGGGTAGGTGAGCAGTACTTC.

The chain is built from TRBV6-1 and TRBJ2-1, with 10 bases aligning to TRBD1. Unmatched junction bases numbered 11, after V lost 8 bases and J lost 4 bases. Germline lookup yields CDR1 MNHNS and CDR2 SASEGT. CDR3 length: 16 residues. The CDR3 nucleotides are TGTGCCAGCCTGTACAGCCGGGACAGGGGTTACAATGAGCAGTTCTTC. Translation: CASLYSRDRGYNEQFF.

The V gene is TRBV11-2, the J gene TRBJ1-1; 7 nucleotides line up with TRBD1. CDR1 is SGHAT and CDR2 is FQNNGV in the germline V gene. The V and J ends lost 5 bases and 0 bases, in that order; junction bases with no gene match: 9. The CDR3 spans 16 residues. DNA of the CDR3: TGTGCCAGCAGCCCGGGACAGCTATGGATGAACACTGAAGCTTTCTTT. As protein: CASSPGQLWMNTEAFF.

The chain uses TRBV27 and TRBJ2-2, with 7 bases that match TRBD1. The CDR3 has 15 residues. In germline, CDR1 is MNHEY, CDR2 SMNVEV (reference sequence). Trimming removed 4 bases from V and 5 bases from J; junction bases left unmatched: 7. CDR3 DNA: TGTGCCAGCAGTTCACGACAGGGTCGGACCGGGGAGCTGTTTTTT. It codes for CASSSRQGRTGELFF.

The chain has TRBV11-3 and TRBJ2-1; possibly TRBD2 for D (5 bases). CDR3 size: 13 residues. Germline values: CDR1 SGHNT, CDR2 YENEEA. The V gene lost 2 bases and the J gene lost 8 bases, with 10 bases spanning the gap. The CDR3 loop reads CASSLRGSHEQFF. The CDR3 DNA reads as TGTGCCAGCAGCTTACGAGGGAGTCATGAGCAGTTCTTC.

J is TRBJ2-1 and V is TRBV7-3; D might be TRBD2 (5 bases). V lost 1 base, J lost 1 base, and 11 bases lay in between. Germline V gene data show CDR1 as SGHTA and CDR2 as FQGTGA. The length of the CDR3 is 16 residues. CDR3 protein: CASSLNGRRSYNEQFF. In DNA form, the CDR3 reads TGTGCCAGCAGCTTAAATGGGCGGAGGTCCTACAATGAGCAGTTCTTC. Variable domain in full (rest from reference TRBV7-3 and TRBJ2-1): GAGVSQTPSNKVTEKGKYVELRCDPISGHTALYWYRQSLGQGPEFLIYFQGTGAADDSGLPNDRFFAVRPEGSVSTLKIQRTERGDSAVYLCASSLNGRRSYNEQFFGPGTRLTVL.

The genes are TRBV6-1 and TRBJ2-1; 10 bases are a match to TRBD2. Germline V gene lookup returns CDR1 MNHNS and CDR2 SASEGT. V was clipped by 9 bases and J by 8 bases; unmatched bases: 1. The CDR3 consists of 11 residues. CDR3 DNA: TGTGCCAGTGGACTAGCGGATGAGCAGTTCTTC. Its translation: CASGLADEQFF.

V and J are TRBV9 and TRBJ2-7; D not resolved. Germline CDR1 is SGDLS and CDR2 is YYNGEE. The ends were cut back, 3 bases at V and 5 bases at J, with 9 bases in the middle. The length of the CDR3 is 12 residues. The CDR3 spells CASSANTNEQYF. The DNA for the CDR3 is TGTGCCAGCAGCGCAAACACAAACGAGCAGTACTTC.